This T cell receptor (beta chain) derives from a study of human T cells and chemical hapten exposure (dated by TCRdb to the early 2020s). A note on the overall study: For sensitization, 2% DPC in acetone was applied to a roughly 2 cm by roughly 2 cm area of upper inner arm skin. This study followed changes in the peripheral blood TCR repertoire in vivo during primary and secondary sensitization of alopecia patients to the hapten diphenylcyclopropenone (DPC). The libraries were sequenced as a pool, and the TCR yield per sample differed mostly because of small variations in library volumes within the pool. Blood was sampled from patients pre-sensitization (week 0) and at 2, 6 and about 24 weeks after DPC sensitization. Throughout the study period of around 25 weeks, patients also received therapeutic DPC doses to the scalp every week. The mostly female patient cohort included alopecia areata with under or over 50% scalp involvement, alopecia totalis and alopecia universalis. Patch testing was performed on the upper back with Finn chambers containing 0.01% DPC, and the patch tests were scored after 6 days according to International Contact Dermatitis Research Group standards. For TCR sequencing, blood came from 25 to 35 alopecia patients at anywhere from one to four time points (pre-sensitization, 2, 6 and 24 weeks).

What the time point label conveys for this sample: patch test 1, 2 weeks after DPC sensitization. The meaning of the sample's treatment or condition label: therapeutic diphenylcyclopropenone sensitization with weekly scalp DPC. At each patch-test visit, blood was drawn before the patch test was applied. To be eligible, patients had to be aged 18 to 70, diagnosed with alopecia and judged suitable for DPC therapy, while pregnant patients were excluded. Total RNA was extracted from unfractionated whole blood that had been collected in Tempus Blood RNA tubes. To prepare the library, RACE was applied. The run used a NextSeq 500. Library preparation attached unique molecular identifiers to individual cDNA molecules for quantitative, reproducible TCR counting. For every blood RNA sample, sequencing covered both the TCR alpha and TCR beta chains. In the paper's pipeline: The median number of TCRs per sample was roughly 98,000, ranging from 23,224 to 690,600. The Decombinator software suite was used to annotate the V, J and CDR3 of the TCR reads. For the PS versus PT1 abundance plots, all samples were subsampled to the same number of TCRs (28,000). Expanded TCRs were defined as absent before sensitization and observed at least eight times at the 2-week time point. Using fastp at Q25 and MiXCR, TCRdb reprocessed the public reads and kept productive beta chains. Rows merge per CDR3 protein into single entries with the most common DNA and genes. The V and J calls and clone size are TCRdb's, not the authors'. Counted in this sample were 370,000 or so distinct CDR3 sequences; approximately 5% of them appeared once. Of the sample, 2% to 2.5% falls within the top ten clones.

This clonotype was counted a few times. It has no known antigen specificity. The sample holds no much larger clone one base away, and base qualities are not on file. Clipping removes 6 bases from V and 7 bases from J, with 8 as the unmatched junction base count. The germline V gene provides CDR1 SQVTM and CDR2 ANQGSEA. The CDR3 goes from the cysteine to the phenylalanine over 14 residues. The read is trimmed to its CDR3 DNA, 42 bases read in frame from base 1. Results and caveats for the whole study, not just this receptor: No change with DPC sensitization was found in the number of TCRs above 1 in 1000 frequency, and no evidence of global repertoire structure alterations was found. Repeated subsampling changed both the strength of the expansion versus patch-test correlation and the threshold at which the correlation became significant. Alopecia, a presumed autoimmune disease, was present in all patients, so the immune response of the patients might differ from that of healthy individuals. Significantly more large CDR3 similarity clusters were formed by expanded TCRs than by pre-sensitization or healthy control sets, consistent with antigen-driven responses. Patch test score correlated positively with the number of PT1 expanded TCRs, reaching significance at thresholds 8, 16 and 32 but not at 4.

The rearrangement joined TRBV29-1 to TRBJ2-7; TRBD2 aligns with 14 central bases. Sequencing was performed on whole blood, taken in connection with sensitization to the hapten diphenylcyclopropenone (DPC). This clonotype was obtained from a woman in her 50s with alopecia areata. Some clones in this sample may be carry-over from other donors' samples. The DNA sequence is given as TGCAGCGTCGCCGGGACTAGCGGGAGTGGGGAGCAGTACTTC. Its amino acids are CSVAGTSGSGEQYF.